This TCR beta chain was sequenced during a study of blood T cell repertoires in COVID-19. Authors' data handling: Scientists estimated how many nucleated cells there were by amplifying reference gene primers. Method: immunoSEQ multiplex PCR; TCRdb's copy keeps in-frame clones and lacks some. V and J calls and clone size follow that table, whereas D and trimming were derived from the DNA. The profile shows approximately 130,000 clones, about 85% of them singletons. The sequenced material came from peripheral blood. The TCR sequence derives from a man aged 60 to 75 with acute or convalescent COVID-19.

CDR3 protein: CASSSGASNQPQHF. The CDR3 DNA sequence: TGTGCCAGCAGCTCAGGGGCTAGCAATCAGCCCCAGCATTTT. The chain has TRBV7-2 and TRBJ1-5, with D tentatively TRBD1 (6 bases). With 4 bases removed from V and 0 bases from J, the gap between germline ends came to 7 bases. The CDR3 runs 14 residues. Germline assignment: CDR1 SGHTA and CDR2 FQGNSA.